This T cell receptor beta chain was recovered during a study of blood T cell repertoires in COVID-19. Germline loops: CDR1 DFQATT, CDR2 SNEGSKA (reference sequence). With 3 bases clipped from V and 3 bases from J, the junction kept 4 bases outside the gene matches. There are 14 residues in the CDR3. Original processing methods: Scientists estimated how many nucleated cells there were by amplifying reference gene primers. Generated by immunoSEQ multiplex PCR, the TCRdb table keeps only in-frame clones and is missing some. The D gene and trimming were derived from the DNA, and the V and J assignments and clone size from that table. The sample contains some 87,000 clones, around 87% of which appear only once.

The specimen was peripheral blood. This receptor was taken from a human donor in a cohort sampled during active COVID-19. The chain joins TRBV20-1 to TRBJ1-2, with 10 positions matching TRBD1. The CDR3, as DNA: TGCAGTGCTAGTTTGACAGGGGGCTACTATGGCTACACCTTC. This sequence encodes CSASLTGGYYGYTF.